What follows are 27 T cell receptor beta chains derived from one specimen sequenced in a study of molecular identifiers for immune sequencing clone quantification. TCRdb ran MiXCR on the PCR reads and lists one entry per CDR3 protein. The repertoire holds hundreds of thousands of distinct CDR3 sequences, with about 25% as singletons. The sample comprised naive CD8+ T cells from blood, with Jurkat cell RNA spiked in. Subset meaning: FACS-sorted CD8+CD4-CCR7+CD45RA+ naive T cells. The receptor set was obtained from a human donor in good health. Some libraries in this study had Jurkat cell RNA spiked in.

This clonotype was seen more than once but under ten times. The rearrangement uses TRBV5-1 and TRBJ1-3; D ambiguous. V gave up 0 bases and J gave up 1 base, with 5 bases separating them. Germline assignment: CDR1 SGHRS and CDR2 YFSETQ. The CDR3 loop spans 14 amino acids. The CDR3 loop reads CASSLGESGNTIYF. The CDR3 nucleotides are TGCGCCAGCAGCTTGGGGGAGTCTGGAAACACCATATATTTT. The variable domain in full, completed from reference TRBV5-1 and TRBJ1-3, reads KAGVTQTPRYLIKTRGQQVTLSCSPISGHRSVSWYQQTPGQGLQFLFEYFSETQRNKGNFPGRFSGRQFSNSRSEMNVSTLELGDSALYLCASSLGESGNTIYFGEGSWLTVV.

This clonotype was recorded a few times. Since no conserved phenylalanine or tryptophan closes the CDR3, a read error is the likely cause. The chain recombines TRBV6-2 or TRBV6-3 with TRBJ1-1; possibly TRBD1 for D (5 bases). The V end lost 6 bases, the J end lost 6 bases, and 8 bases lay between the germline ends. Germline V CDR1 and CDR2: MNHEY, SVGEGT. The CDR3 has 11 amino acids. The CDR3 nucleotides read TGTGCCAGCAGCAGGGTGGCTGAAGCTTTCCTT. Its translation: CASSRVAEAFL.

The V gene is TRBV27, the J gene TRBJ2-7; D may be TRBD2 (6 bases). Germline CDR1 is MNHEY and CDR2 is SMNVEV (reference sequence). The germline V and J ends were trimmed by 4 bases and 2 bases, with 18 bases remaining between them. The CDR3 is made up of 16 amino acids. This chain's CDR3 is CASSSTWTNVAYEQYF. CDR3 sequence (DNA): TGTGCCAGCAGTTCAACTTGGACTAACGTAGCCTACGAGCAGTACTTC.

This clonotype was counted at least ten times. The chain links TRBV7-2 to TRBJ1-1; D call uncertain. The V end was cut by 3 bases, the J end by 7 bases, with 9 bases between. Germline loops: CDR1 SGHTA, CDR2 FQGNSA. The CDR3 loop spans 12 amino acids. The CDR3: CASSLGPNEAFF. DNA of the CDR3: TGTGCCAGCAGCTTGGGCCCCAATGAAGCTTTCTTT. The full variable domain, in which reference TRBV7-2 and TRBJ1-1 provide the parts outside the CDR3, is GAGVSQSPSNKVTEKGKDVELRCDPISGHTALYWYRQSLGQGLEFLIYFQGNSAPDKSGLPSDRFSAERTGGSVSTLTIQRTQQEDSAVYLCASSLGPNEAFFGQGTRLTVV.

The chain joins TRBV12-3 or TRBV12-4 to TRBJ2-1; either TRBD1 or TRBD2 may supply D (5 bases each). This CDR3 has 13 residues. Between the trimmed V and J ends, which lost 8 bases and 6 bases, there was a span of 14 bases. The CDR3 sequence: CASGNFGANEQFF. CDR3 coding DNA: TGTGCCAGCGGGAACTTCGGGGCCAATGAGCAGTTCTTC.

This clonotype was counted many times. The rearrangement joins TRBV10-3 to TRBJ2-1; D unresolved. The CDR3 consists of 13 residues. CDR1 is ENHRY and CDR2 is SYGVKD in the germline V gene. V was clipped by 4 bases and J by 6 bases, with 10 bases between them. The CDR3 DNA reads as TGTGCCATCAGTGGTGAGCCGGGCAATGAGCAGTTCTTC. Amino acids: CAISGEPGNEQFF.

The table lists this clonotype with many counts. The J gene is TRBJ2-3, the V gene TRBV6-5, with 15 bases that match TRBD2. The CDR3 contains 18 residues. The trim removed 4 bases at V and 0 bases at J, leaving 5 bases unmatched. CDR1 is MNHEY, CDR2 SVGAGI, per germline. The CDR3 is CASSSPGLAGGSTDTQYF. CDR3 nucleotides: TGTGCCAGCAGTTCCCCGGGACTAGCGGGGGGCAGCACAGATACGCAGTATTTT.

As for this clonotype: A much larger clone differs from this one at a single base, so this may be a read error. Given the absence of the conserved phenylalanine or tryptophan at the CDR3 end, a read error is likely. The V gene is TRBV27, the J gene TRBJ1-1; D unclear. The CDR3 runs to 15 residues. The germline V and J ends were trimmed by 5 bases and 6 bases, with 19 bases remaining between them. The germline V gene encodes CDR1 MNHEY and CDR2 SMNVEV (reference sequence). CDR3 residues: CASSPYPSMTPEAFY. Here the CDR3 DNA reads TGTGCCAGCAGTCCCTACCCCTCAATGACTCCTGAAGCTTTCTAT.

This clonotype appeared a few times. The chain has TRBV7-9 and TRBJ2-2; D call uncertain. The CDR3 runs to 15 residues. The germline CDR1 and CDR2 sequences are SEHNR and FQNEAQ (reference sequence). Trimming cost V 0 bases and J 4 bases, with 9 bases left between them. The CDR3 loop reads CASSLATDTTGELFF. Written as DNA, the CDR3 is TGTGCCAGCAGCTTAGCCACAGATACCACCGGGGAGCTGTTTTTT.

This rearrangement joins TRBV4-1 to TRBJ2-5; D ambiguous. This CDR3 comprises 14 residues. V dropped 1 base and J dropped 2 bases, with 8 bases sitting between them. The germline V gene has CDR1 MGHRA and CDR2 YSYEKL. The CDR3 loop reads CASSQGFQQETQYF. As DNA, the CDR3 is TGCGCCAGCAGCCAAGGGTTCCAACAAGAGACCCAGTACTTC.

The rearrangement joins TRBV30 to TRBJ2-7; D uncertain. V gave up 3 bases and J gave up 4 bases, with 10 bases separating them. Germline V gene sequence: CDR1 GTSNPN, CDR2 SVGIG (reference sequence). The CDR3 extends over 12 amino acids. Here the CDR3 reads CAWSLSLYEQYF. CDR3 DNA sequence: TGTGCCTGGAGCCTATCACTGTACGAGCAGTACTTC.

In regard to this clonotype: This is likely a read error, given that the CDR3 carries no conserved phenylalanine or tryptophan at its end. The CDR3 reads CASSQTASGAGDTQYL. The CDR3 DNA follows: TGCGCCAGCAGCCAAACCGCTAGCGGGGCCGGAGATACGCAGTATTTA. The genes are TRBV4-3 and TRBJ2-3; 9 bases match TRBD2. With 2 bases clipped from V and 5 bases from J, the junction kept 8 bases outside the gene matches. Germline V lookup: CDR1 LGHNA, CDR2 YSLEER. The CDR3 contains 16 residues.

This clonotype has just a few counts. This chain links TRBV7-3 with TRBJ2-3; the D is unclear. V was shortened by 5 bases and J by 3 bases, with 15 bases between the two germline ends. This CDR3 has 15 residues. CDR1 SGHTA and CDR2 FQGTGA come from the germline V gene. The CDR3 spells CASSPIGSGTDTQYF. DNA of the CDR3: TGTGCCAGCAGCCCCATCGGGTCCGGGACAGATACGCAGTATTTT.

This clonotype was observed many times. This sequence joins TRBV21-1 and TRBJ1-5; the table names TRBD1, a call not compared with the DNA. TRBV21-1 is noted as a pseudogene. The CDR3 is made up of 18 amino acids. In DNA form, the CDR3 reads TGTGCCAGCAGCAAAGGAATGGGCAGGGGGCTTAATATTCAGCCCCAGCATTTT. Translated: CASSKGMGRGLNIQPQHF.

This clonotype has ten or more counts. The chain carries TRBV24-1 and TRBJ2-3, with D tentatively TRBD2 (6 bases). Trimming removed 8 bases at V and 4 bases at J, with 15 bases between. The CDR3 consists of 14 residues. Per the germline V gene, CDR1 is KGHDR and CDR2 is SFDVKD. CDR3 protein: CATTAPSDPDTQYF. CDR3 sequence (DNA): TGTGCCACCACCGCTCCTAGCGACCCAGATACGCAGTATTTT.

As regards this clonotype: At one of its ends the junction is not consistent with the germline gene, which may arise from a read error. The rearrangement links TRBV27 to TRBJ1-1, with a possible D match to TRBD1 (5 bases). Germline CDR1 reads MNHEY; CDR2 reads SMNVEV (reference sequence). CDR3 length: 13 amino acids. The DNA of the CDR3 is TGTGCCAGCAGTTTTACGGGGCTGACTGAAGCTCTCTTT. Translated: CASSFTGLTEALF.

This clonotype was found a few times. The rearrangement joins TRBV6-5 to TRBJ1-1; D is unclear. Germline V gives CDR1 MNHEY, CDR2 SVGAGI. There are 13 residues in the CDR3. V was trimmed by 5 bases and J by 5 bases, leaving 12 bases between them. The CDR3 nucleotides are TGTGCCAGCAGTCCCGGAGCGAGGACTGAAGCTTTCTTT. Encoded protein: CASSPGARTEAFF.

This clonotype was detected ten times or more. The chain has TRBV7-6 and TRBJ2-5; TRBD1 aligns across 7 bases. Germline CDR1 and CDR2: SGHVS and FNYEAQ. This CDR3 has 16 amino acids. J lost 2 bases, V lost 1 base, and 7 bases had no gene match. The CDR3 reads CASSLDLRDRQETQYF. CDR3 sequence (DNA): TGTGCCAGCAGCTTAGATCTCCGGGACAGACAAGAGACCCAGTACTTC.

Concerning this clonotype itself: Given a much more abundant clone one base away, this may be a read error. The V call is TRBV7-6, the J call TRBJ2-6; D might be TRBD1 (6 bases). Germline loops: CDR1 SGHVS, CDR2 FNYEAQ. The CDR3 runs to 18 residues. The CDR3 protein is CASSYRQVVPSGVNVLTF. The CDR3 nucleotides read TGTGCCAGCAGCTACCGACAGGTAGTTCCCTCTGGGGTCAACGTCCTGACTTTC.

The chain links TRBV13 to TRBJ2-5; 13 bases line up with TRBD2. CDR3 length equals 16 residues. Germline CDR1 PRHDT, CDR2 FYEKMQ (reference sequence). V was clipped by 5 bases and J by 2 bases; unmatched bases: 5. CDR3 loop: CASSLEGLAGQETQYF. The CDR3 DNA sequence: TGTGCCAGCAGCCTGGAGGGACTAGCGGGGCAAGAGACCCAGTACTTC.

To note about this clonotype: The junction and the germline gene differ at one end; a read error may be behind it. V usage is TRBV7-2 and J usage is TRBJ1-1; 8 bases are shared with TRBD1. Germline CDR1 SGHTA, CDR2 FQGNSA. The length of the CDR3 is 16 residues. The DNA for the CDR3 is TGTACCAGCAGCTTAGGGACAGGGAGGGCTGGCACTGAAGCTTTATTT. As protein: CTSSLGTGRAGTEALF.

V is TRBV27 and J is TRBJ2-6, with 7 nucleotides matching TRBD2. Looked up from germline, CDR1 is MNHEY and CDR2 is SMNVEV (reference sequence). The CDR3 is 15 residues long. Germline trimming cut 8 bases from V and 0 bases from J; bases unmatched to any gene: 4. CDR3 coding DNA: TGTGCCAGCTCCTGGGGGGGCTCTGGGGCCAACGTCCTGACTTTC. Translation gives CASSWGGSGANVLTF.

The table lists this clonotype with a few counts. V usage is TRBV12-3 or TRBV12-4 and J usage is TRBJ2-5; 7 nucleotides align to TRBD1. The CDR3 consists of 15 residues. The V and J ends lost 8 bases and 2 bases, in that order; junction bases with no gene match: 11. The CDR3 coding sequence is TGTGCCAGCGGAAGAGCCGACAGGGCACAAGAGACCCAGTACTTC. It specifies CASGRADRAQETQYF.

A note on this clonotype: One junction end disagrees with the germline gene, perhaps due to a read error. The J gene is TRBJ2-7, the V gene TRBV7-2, with 7 bases fitting TRBD1. Germline V lookup: CDR1 SGHTA, CDR2 FQGNSA. CDR3 length: 16 residues. CDR3 coding DNA: TGTGCCGGCAGCTCACTAATCACAGGGGTCCGGTACGAGCAGTACTTC. Amino acid sequence: CAGSSLITGVRYEQYF.

This chain connects TRBV19 to TRBJ2-5; TRBD2 might be the D (6 bases). The CDR3 runs to 15 residues. Germline lookup yields CDR1 LNHDA and CDR2 SQIVND (reference sequence). V was pared by 6 bases and J by 1 base, with 15 bases between. The DNA of the CDR3 is TGTGCCAGTAGCCGACGGAGGGAGTCCCAAGAGACCCAGTACTTC. It codes for CASSRRRESQETQYF.

In its sample, this clonotype was seen many times. V and J are TRBV29-1 and TRBJ1-1, with 9 bases identical to TRBD1. V lost 3 bases and J lost 1; bases outside the gene matches: 3. The V gene's germline CDR1 is SQVTM and CDR2 ANQGSEA. The CDR3 runs 14 residues. CDR3 loop: CSVEGTGSNTEAFF. The CDR3 nucleotides read TGCAGCGTTGAGGGGACAGGGTCGAACACTGAAGCTTTCTTT.

This clonotype appeared many times. The chain uses TRBV7-9 and TRBJ2-3; the D call may be TRBD1 or TRBD2 (5 bases each). CDR3 length: 16 amino acids. Germline CDR1 is SEHNR and CDR2 is FQNEAQ (reference sequence). Trimming shortened V by 9 bases and J by 6 bases, and 25 bases separated the two germline ends. CDR3 amino acids: CASQRGRLAPPDTQYF. CDR3 in DNA: TGTGCCAGTCAACGGGGACGCCTAGCACCCCCTGATACGCAGTATTTT. The full variable domain, its missing parts supplied by reference TRBV7-9 and TRBJ2-3, is DTGVSQNPRHKITKRGQNVTFRCDPISEHNRLYWYRQTLGQGPEFLTYFQNEAQLEKSRLLSDRFSAERPKGSFSTLEIQRTEQGDSAMYLCASQRGRLAPPDTQYFGPGTRLTVL.